The rows below give T cell receptor beta chains drawn from one sample of a study of shared clonotypes between healthy human individuals. The repertoire was sequenced with immunoSEQ multiplex PCR; TCRdb's copy has only in-frame clones and lacks some. Of roughly 530,000 clones listed, 90% to 97% were seen once; the top ten hold roughly 0.06%. Sequencing was done on a sample of naive CD4+ T cells sorted from blood. The receptor source for this set is a woman aged 25 to 39 in good health. Each CDR3 is given with its conserved first and last residue. The D gene is left open where the match is weak.

d_call	v_call	j_call	cdr3_aa
-	TRBV19	TRBJ1-6	CASSMGRRANSPLHF
-	TRBV18	TRBJ2-7	CASSSRSQSYEQYF
-	TRBV6-6	TRBJ1-4	CASSFEGTANEKLFF
TRBD2	TRBV18	TRBJ2-4	CASSPGGGLDIQYF
-	TRBV2	TRBJ1-2	CASSAQGLGYTF
TRBD1	TRBV5-1	TRBJ1-4	CASSLGQGYNEKLFF
TRBD1	TRBV27	TRBJ1-1	CASRARDRVRTEAFF
TRBD1	TRBV19	TRBJ2-7	CASRRTGTGKTYEQYF
TRBD1	TRBV30	TRBJ1-6	CAWAGGLGQGNSPLHF
TRBD1	TRBV28	-	CASSYYGGTGIPLEQYF
TRBD2	TRBV25-1	TRBJ2-1	CASSASGPQDEQFF
-	TRBV18	TRBJ2-2	CASSPSNTGELFF
-	TRBV15	TRBJ2-5	CATSRDPIRETQYF
-	TRBV6-1	TRBJ1-1	CASSGTPNTEAFF
-	TRBV5-4	TRBJ2-7	CASSEYTGEQYF
-	TRBV2	TRBJ2-5	CASSDPRGGQQETQYF
TRBD2	TRBV4-2	TRBJ2-1	CASSQDETSPTNEQFF
-	TRBV6-5	TRBJ2-2	CASSYQGPGELFF
-	TRBV29-1	TRBJ1-2	CSVDSAGAGNGYTF
-	TRBV7-9	TRBJ2-1	CASSSSGVWEQFF
-	TRBV4-1	TRBJ1-3	CASSQDQGHTIYF
TRBD1	TRBV14	TRBJ2-1	CASSQTGPGRFF
-	TRBV27	TRBJ2-2	CASRGTSANTGELFF
TRBD2	TRBV5-5	TRBJ2-5	CASSLRAGTRDQETQYF
TRBD2	TRBV6-1	TRBJ2-3	CASKMRAGADTQYF
-	TRBV30	TRBJ1-1	CAWSVHGGSEAFF
-	TRBV19	TRBJ2-7	CASSMGRDYEQYF